This entry lists 9 T cell receptor beta chains sequenced from one sample in a study of OX40 agonist ivuxolimab in advanced cancers. Using immunoSEQ multiplex PCR, the repertoire was profiled, and TCRdb retains in-frame clones only, with some absent. The sample shows 80,000 to 100,000 clones, roughly nine tenths of them seen only once. The source was CD4+ or CD8+ T cells sorted from blood, collected in a trial of the OX40 agonist ivuxolimab. Source of these receptors: an adult with an advanced solid tumor such as melanoma, head and neck, liver or kidney cancer.

This clone was found once. The CDR3 DNA is TGTGCCAGCAGCCGGGACAGGGAAGAGACCCAGTACTTC. It yields the protein CASSRDREETQYF. The V call is TRBV7-3, the J call TRBJ2-5; 9 nucleotides align to TRBD1. V trimming: 5 bases; J trimming: 3 bases; junction bases outside the gene matches: 1. The CDR3 consists of 13 residues. Germline CDR1 is SGHTA and CDR2 is FQGTGA.

This clone was seen a handful of times. The chain is built from TRBV2 and TRBJ1-2; D may be TRBD1 (5 bases). Germline V gene sequence: CDR1 SNHLY, CDR2 FYNNEI. The CDR3 is 13 amino acids. Trimming pared 8 bases from V and 6 bases from J, leaving 16 bases between. CDR3 protein: CASAGTSTHGYTF. The CDR3 bases are TGTGCCAGCGCTGGGACCTCCACTCATGGCTACACCTTC.

This clone was seen only once. V is TRBV9 and J is TRBJ2-2, with TRBD1 identical over 8 bases. The CDR3 has 13 amino acids. V trimming: 3 bases; J trimming: 6 bases; junction bases outside the gene matches: 1. CDR1 is SGDLS, CDR2 YYNGEE, per germline. The CDR3, as DNA: TGTGCCAGCAGCGAACAGGGGGCCGGGGAGCTGTTTTTT. This translates into CASSEQGAGELFF.

The chain carries TRBV10-1 and TRBJ2-1, with TRBD2 matching over 9 bases. The J segment lost 4 bases and the V segment lost 9 bases, leaving 10 bases of the junction unmatched. Germline CDR1 reads WNHNN; CDR2 reads SYGVQD (reference sequence). The CDR3 has 15 amino acids. The CDR3 loop reads CARPLLAGSYNEQFF. CDR3 in DNA: TGCGCCAGGCCCCTACTAGCGGGTTCGTACAATGAGCAGTTCTTC.

The rearrangement uses TRBV29-1 and TRBJ1-3; D remains unclear. This CDR3 region has 12 residues. Germline V gene data show CDR1 as SQVTM and CDR2 as ANQGSEA. Trimming removed 0 bases at V and 8 bases at J, with 8 bases between. As DNA, the CDR3 is TGCAGCGTTGAAGAATTGTCAGACACCATATATTTT. Encoded protein: CSVEELSDTIYF.

V is TRBV5-1 and J is TRBJ1-1; no firm D call. The CDR3 covers 14 residues. Trimming left V 0 bases short and J 1 base short, with 7 bases between. Germline V gene data show CDR1 as SGHRS and CDR2 as YFSETQ. DNA for the CDR3: TGCGCCAGCAGCTTGGCGGTTACGAACACTGAAGCTTTCTTT. It specifies CASSLAVTNTEAFF.

V is TRBV4-3 and J is TRBJ2-2; 8 bases match TRBD2. The V and J ends lost 4 bases and 5 bases, in that order; junction bases with no gene match: 12. This CDR3 comprises 17 residues. Germline lookup yields CDR1 LGHNA and CDR2 YSLEER. The CDR3 nucleotides read TGCGCCAGCAGCCGGTCCCCACCAGCGGGAGTAACCGGGGAGCTGTTTTTT. This sequence encodes CASSRSPPAGVTGELFF.

The chain recombines TRBV2 with TRBJ1-3; D remains unclear. Germline CDR1 and CDR2: SNHLY and FYNNEI. V lost 11 bases and J lost 4, with 15 bases in between. This CDR3 spans 13 amino acids. CDR3 bases: TGTGCCTCCCGGGATGGATCAGGAAACACCATATATTTT. It yields the protein CASRDGSGNTIYF.

The CDR3, as DNA: TGTGCCAGTAGCCCCGGACTGATTGTAAATAGCAATCAGCCCCAGCATTTT. Its protein is CASSPGLIVNSNQPQHF. V gene TRBV19 combines with J gene TRBJ1-5, with D unclear. The germline V and J ends were trimmed by 6 bases and 0 bases, with 18 bases remaining between them. From germline, CDR1 is LNHDA and CDR2 SQIVND (reference sequence). The CDR3 totals 17 residues. The full variable domain, with the rest looked up from reference TRBV19 and TRBJ1-5, is DGGITQSPKYLFRKEGQNVTLSCEQNLNHDAMYWYRQDPGQGLRLIYYSQIVNDFQKGDIAEGYSVSREKKESFPLTVTSAQKNPTAFYLCASSPGLIVNSNQPQHFGDGTRLSIL.